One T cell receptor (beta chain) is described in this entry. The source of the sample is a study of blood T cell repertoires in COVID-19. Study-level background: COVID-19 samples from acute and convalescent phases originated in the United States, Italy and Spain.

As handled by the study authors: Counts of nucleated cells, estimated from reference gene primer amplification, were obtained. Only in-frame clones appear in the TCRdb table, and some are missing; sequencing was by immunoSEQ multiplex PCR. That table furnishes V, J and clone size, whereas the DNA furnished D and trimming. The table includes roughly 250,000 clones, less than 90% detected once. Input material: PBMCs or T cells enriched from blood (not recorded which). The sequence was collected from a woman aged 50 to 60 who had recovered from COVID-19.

The CDR3 DNA reads as TGTGCCAGCAGCCCAGATGGGACAGGGGGCAAAGAGCAGTACTTC. It yields the protein CASSPDGTGGKEQYF. J is TRBJ2-7 and V is TRBV5-4; 12 bases fit TRBD1. The CDR3 has 15 amino acids. Germline V CDR1 and CDR2: SGHNT, YYREEE (reference sequence). Trimming took 4 bases from V and 7 from J; bases not matched to a gene: 9.